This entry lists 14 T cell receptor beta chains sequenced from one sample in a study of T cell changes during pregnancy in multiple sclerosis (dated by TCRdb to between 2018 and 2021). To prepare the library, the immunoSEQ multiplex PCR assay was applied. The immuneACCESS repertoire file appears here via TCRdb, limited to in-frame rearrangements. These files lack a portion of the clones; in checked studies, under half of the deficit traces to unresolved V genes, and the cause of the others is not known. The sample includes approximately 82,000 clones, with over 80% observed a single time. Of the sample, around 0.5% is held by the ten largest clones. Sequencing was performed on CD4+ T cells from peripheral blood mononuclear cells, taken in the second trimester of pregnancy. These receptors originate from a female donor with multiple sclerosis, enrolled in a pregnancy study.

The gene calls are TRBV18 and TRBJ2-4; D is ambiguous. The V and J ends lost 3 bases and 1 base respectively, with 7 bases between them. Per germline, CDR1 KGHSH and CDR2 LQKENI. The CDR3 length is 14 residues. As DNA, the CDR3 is TGTGCCAGCTCACCGGCGGCGGCCAAAAACATTCAGTACTTC. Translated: CASSPAAAKNIQYF.

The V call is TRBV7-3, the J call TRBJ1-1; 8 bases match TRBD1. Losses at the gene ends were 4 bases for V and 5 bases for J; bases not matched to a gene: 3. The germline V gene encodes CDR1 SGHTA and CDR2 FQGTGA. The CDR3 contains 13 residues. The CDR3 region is CASSSTGETEAFF. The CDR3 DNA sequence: TGTGCCAGCAGCTCGACAGGGGAGACTGAAGCTTTCTTT.

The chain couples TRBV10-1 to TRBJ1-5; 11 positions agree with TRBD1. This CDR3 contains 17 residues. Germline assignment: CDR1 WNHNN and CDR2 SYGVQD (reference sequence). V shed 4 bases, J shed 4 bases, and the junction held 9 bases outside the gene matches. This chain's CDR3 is CASSVKDRGLGNQPQHF. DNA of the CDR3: TGCGCCAGCAGTGTTAAGGACAGGGGGCTGGGTAATCAGCCCCAGCATTTT.

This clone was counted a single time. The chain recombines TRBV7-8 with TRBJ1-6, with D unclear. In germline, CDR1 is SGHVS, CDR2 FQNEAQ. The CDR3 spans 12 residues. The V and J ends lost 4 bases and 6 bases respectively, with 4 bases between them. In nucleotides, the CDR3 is TGTGCCAGCAGCTCGAGTAATTCACCCCTCCACTTT. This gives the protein CASSSSNSPLHF.

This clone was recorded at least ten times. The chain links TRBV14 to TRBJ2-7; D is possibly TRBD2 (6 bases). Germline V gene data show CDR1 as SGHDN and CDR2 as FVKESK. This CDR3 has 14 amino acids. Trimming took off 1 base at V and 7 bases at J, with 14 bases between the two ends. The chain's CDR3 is CASSQVYGSGEQYF. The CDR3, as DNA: TGTGCCAGCAGCCAAGTCTACGGGAGTGGTGAGCAGTACTTC.

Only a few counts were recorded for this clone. CDR3: CASSSGDRDEQYF. Written as DNA, the CDR3 is TGTGCCAGCAGTTCAGGGGACAGGGACGAGCAGTACTTC. The chain is built from TRBV28 and TRBJ2-7; TRBD1 agrees at 9 bases. V lost 4 bases to trimming and J lost 5 bases; unmatched junction nucleotides: 3. From germline, CDR1 is MDHEN and CDR2 SYDVKM. The CDR3 sequence is 13 residues long. The full variable domain, completed using reference TRBV28 and TRBJ2-7, is DVKVTQSSRYLVKRTGEKVFLECVQDMDHENMFWYRQDPGLGLRLIYFSYDVKMKEKGDIPEGYSVSREKKERFSLILESASTNQTSMYLCASSSGDRDEQYFGPGTRLTVT.

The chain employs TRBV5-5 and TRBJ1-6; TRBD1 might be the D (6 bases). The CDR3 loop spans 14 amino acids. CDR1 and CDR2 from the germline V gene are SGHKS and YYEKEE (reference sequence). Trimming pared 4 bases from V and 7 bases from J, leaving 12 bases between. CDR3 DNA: TGTGCCAGCAGCGCGATACAGGGAAATTCACCCCTCCACTTT. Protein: CASSAIQGNSPLHF.

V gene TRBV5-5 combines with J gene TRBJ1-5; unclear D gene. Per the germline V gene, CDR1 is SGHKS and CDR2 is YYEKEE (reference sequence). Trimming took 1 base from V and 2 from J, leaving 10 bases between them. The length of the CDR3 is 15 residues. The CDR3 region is CASSLFEGGNQPQHF. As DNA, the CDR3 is TGTGCCAGCAGCTTGTTTGAGGGCGGCAATCAGCCCCAGCATTTT.

CDR3 in amino acids: CASSSHRDKAYNEQFF. The DNA of the CDR3 is TGTGCCAGCAGCTCGCACCGGGACAAGGCCTACAATGAGCAGTTCTTC. The V and J genes are TRBV7-3 and TRBJ2-1; the D gene is possibly TRBD1 (6 bases). The CDR3 extends over 16 amino acids. CDR1 is SGHTA and CDR2 is FQGTGA in the germline V gene. Trimming stripped 4 bases from V and 2 bases from J, with 15 bases between.

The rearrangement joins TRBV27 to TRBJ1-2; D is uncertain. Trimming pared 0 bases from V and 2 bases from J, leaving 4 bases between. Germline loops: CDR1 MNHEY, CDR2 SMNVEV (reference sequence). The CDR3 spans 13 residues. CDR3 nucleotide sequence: TGTGCCAGCAGTTTATCGTCGAACTATGGCTACACCTTC. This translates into CASSLSSNYGYTF.

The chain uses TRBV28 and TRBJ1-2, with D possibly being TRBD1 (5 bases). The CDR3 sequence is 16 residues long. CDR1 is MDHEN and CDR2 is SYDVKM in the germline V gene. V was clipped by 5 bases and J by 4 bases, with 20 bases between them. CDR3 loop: CASSALGPGQTYGYTF. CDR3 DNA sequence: TGTGCCAGCAGTGCCCTAGGGCCAGGGCAGACCTATGGCTACACCTTC.

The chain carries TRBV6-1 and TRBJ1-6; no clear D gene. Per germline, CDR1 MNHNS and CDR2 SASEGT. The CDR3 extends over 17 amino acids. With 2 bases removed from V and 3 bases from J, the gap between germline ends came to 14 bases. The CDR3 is CASSESPPELYNSPLHF. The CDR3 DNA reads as TGTGCCAGCAGTGAATCACCCCCGGAGCTCTATAATTCACCCCTCCACTTT.

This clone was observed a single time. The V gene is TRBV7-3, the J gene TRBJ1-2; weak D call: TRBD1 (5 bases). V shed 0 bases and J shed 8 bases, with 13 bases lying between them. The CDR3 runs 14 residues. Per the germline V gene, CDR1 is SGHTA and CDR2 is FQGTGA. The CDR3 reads CASSLTSRGLGYTF. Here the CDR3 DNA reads TGTGCCAGCAGCTTAACGAGTAGGGGACTAGGCTACACCTTC.

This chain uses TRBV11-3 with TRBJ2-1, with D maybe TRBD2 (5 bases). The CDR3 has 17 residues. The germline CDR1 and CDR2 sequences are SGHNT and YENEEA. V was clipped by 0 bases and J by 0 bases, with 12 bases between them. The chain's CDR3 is CASSLDPGSSSYNEQFF. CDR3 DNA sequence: TGTGCCAGCAGCTTAGATCCGGGGTCTAGCTCCTACAATGAGCAGTTCTTC.